These 21 T cell receptor beta chains originate from one sample sequenced in a study of naive and memory T cell subsets. Whole-study results and caveats: Naive repertoires, especially CD8, held a few larger clonotypes, possibly memory cells re-expressing CD45RA.

For these TCRs, the target antigens are not known. Two oligonucleotides, mixed equimolar, formed the beta constant-region primer covering TRBC1 and TRBC2. Nested alpha and beta constant-region primers with the SP2 primer drove four PCR rounds on ligated cDNA. TCRdb reanalysed the UMI-ligation and nested PCR reads using MiXCR and keeps one entry per CDR3 protein. The sample lists more than 120,000 distinct CDR3 sequences, about 20% seen once, with 0.6% to 0.8% in the top ten. Sequencing used naive CD8+ T cells from blood. The receptors stem from a human donor in good health.

CDR3 nucleotide sequence: TGTGCCAGCAGTGGTCGGGGGGGAGGGCAAGAGACCCAGTACTTC. This translates into CASSGRGGGQETQYF. This chain links TRBV12-3 or TRBV12-4 with TRBJ2-5, with 8 bases fitting TRBD2. The length of the CDR3 is 15 residues. Trimming removed 5 bases from V and 2 bases from J; junction bases left unmatched: 7.

This clonotype has a handful of counts. CDR3 protein: CASSPGVFQDTQYF. CDR3 coding DNA: TGCGCCAGCAGCCCCGGCGTTTTTCAAGATACGCAGTATTTT. The chain couples TRBV5-1 to TRBJ2-3; D is unresolved. The length of the CDR3 is 14 residues. The germline gives CDR1 SGHRS, CDR2 YFSETQ. Between the trimmed V and J ends, which lost 4 bases and 5 bases, there was a span of 14 bases.

This clonotype has only a few counts. The CDR3 loop reads CASSLAGQGAYEQYF. The DNA for the CDR3 is TGTGCCAGCAGTTTGGCGGGACAGGGGGCTTACGAGCAGTACTTC. The gene calls are TRBV28 and TRBJ2-7, with TRBD1 matching 12 bases. The germline gives CDR1 MDHEN, CDR2 SYDVKM. The CDR3 length is 15 residues. V lost 3 bases and J lost 4; bases outside the gene matches: 4.

This clonotype has a handful of counts. The rearrangement uses TRBV5-4 and TRBJ2-1; 14 bases line up with TRBD2. This CDR3 comprises 20 residues. Looked up from germline, CDR1 is SGHNT and CDR2 is YYREEE (reference sequence). V dropped 4 bases and J dropped 2; count of bases not matched to a gene: 14. The CDR3 DNA follows: TGTGCCAGCAGCCCCGGTCCCGGGACTAGCGGGAGTAGGGCCTACAATGAGCAGTTCTTC. Amino acids: CASSPGPGTSGSRAYNEQFF.

This clonotype has only a few counts. The gene calls are TRBV7-9 and TRBJ2-1; 7 nucleotides line up with TRBD2. This CDR3 region has 14 residues. Germline-derived CDR1 and CDR2 are SEHNR and FQNEAQ (reference sequence). J was trimmed by 3 bases and V by 10 bases; bases with no gene match: 9. CDR3 in amino acids: CATRLADYYNEQFF. In DNA form, the CDR3 reads TGTGCCACCCGTCTAGCGGATTACTACAATGAGCAGTTCTTC. Variable domain in full (rest from reference TRBV7-9 and TRBJ2-1): DTGVSQNPRHKITKRGQNVTFRCDPISEHNRLYWYRQTLGQGPEFLTYFQNEAQLEKSRLLSDRFSAERPKGSFSTLEIQRTEQGDSAMYLCATRLADYYNEQFFGPGTRLTVL.

J is TRBJ1-2 and V is TRBV9, with 7 bases aligning to TRBD1. V was pared by 0 bases and J by 3 bases, with 2 bases of the junction left unmatched. The CDR3 runs to 14 residues. Per the germline V gene, CDR1 is SGDLS and CDR2 is YYNGEE. CDR3 in amino acids: CASSVGQGDYGYTF. CDR3 nucleotide sequence: TGTGCCAGCAGCGTAGGGCAGGGGGACTATGGCTACACCTTC.

This clonotype appeared once. V and J are TRBV6-2 or TRBV6-3 and TRBJ2-7; 8 nucleotides match TRBD1. The germline V gene has CDR1 MNHEY and CDR2 SVGEGT. This CDR3 contains 13 residues. V shed 6 bases and J 7 bases; nucleotides not matched to a gene: 8. CDR3 in amino acids: CASSHARGQEQYF. The CDR3 nucleotides read TGTGCCAGCAGCCACGCCAGGGGGCAGGAGCAGTACTTC.

This clonotype was found many times. The chain is built from TRBV13 and TRBJ1-1; 9 bases match TRBD1. From germline, CDR1 is PRHDT and CDR2 FYEKMQ (reference sequence). CDR3 size: 14 residues. J lost 7 bases, V lost 1 base, and 4 bases had no gene match. CDR3 sequence reads: CASSLDGTGREAFF. The DNA of the CDR3 is TGTGCCAGCAGCTTAGATGGGACAGGGCGTGAAGCTTTCTTT.

This clonotype was recorded at least ten times. This rearrangement joins TRBV28 to TRBJ2-3; D not certain. The CDR3 loop spans 13 amino acids. Germline V lookup: CDR1 MDHEN, CDR2 SYDVKM. The germline V and J ends were trimmed by 7 bases and 1 base, with 9 bases remaining between them. DNA of the CDR3: TGTGCCAGCACCAACTCACGCACAGATACGCAGTATTTT. This codes for CASTNSRTDTQYF.

This clonotype has a handful of counts. The chain employs TRBV6-1 and TRBJ1-5, with unresolved D. This CDR3 contains 13 residues. The germline V gene has CDR1 MNHNS and CDR2 SASEGT. The V end was cut by 4 bases, the J end by 6 bases, with 10 bases between. CDR3 sequence reads: CASSADGGQPQHF. The DNA of the CDR3 is TGTGCCAGCAGTGCGGACGGAGGTCAGCCCCAGCATTTT.

This clonotype appeared a few times. V and J are TRBV15 and TRBJ2-3; 7 nucleotides line up with TRBD1. Trimming at V came to 3 bases and at J to 3 bases, leaving 15 bases not matched to a gene. This CDR3 has 18 residues. Germline CDR1 is LNHNV and CDR2 is YYDKDF (reference sequence). CDR3 bases: TGTGCCACCAGCAGGGTATTCGTCCCTGACAGGGAAACAGATACGCAGTATTTT. Translation gives CATSRVFVPDRETDTQYF.

The rearrangement uses TRBV6-5 and TRBJ2-1, with 7 bases lining up with TRBD2. Germline V CDR1 and CDR2: MNHEY, SVGAGI. The CDR3 length is 15 residues. Trimming took 4 bases from V and 8 from J; bases not matched to a gene: 11. The CDR3 region is CASSSDWTSGHEQFF. In DNA form, the CDR3 reads TGTGCCAGCAGTTCCGATTGGACTAGTGGGCATGAGCAGTTCTTC.

The chain uses TRBV5-8 and TRBJ2-1; D tentatively reads TRBD1 or TRBD2 (6 bases each). This CDR3 is 13 amino acids long. The V and J ends lost 10 bases and 8 bases respectively, with 19 bases between them. The germline V gene has CDR1 SGHTS and CDR2 YDEGEE. CDR3: CARRGGLAYEQFF. CDR3 DNA: TGTGCCCGAAGAGGGGGACTGGCTTATGAGCAGTTCTTC.

V usage is TRBV28 and J usage is TRBJ2-5; D remains unclear. Trimming took off 6 bases at V and 4 bases at J, with 9 bases between the two ends. Looked up from germline, CDR1 is MDHEN and CDR2 is SYDVKM. The CDR3 runs to 12 residues. The CDR3 coding sequence is TGTGCCAGCAGCCCTAACGTAGAGACCCAGTACTTC. As protein: CASSPNVETQYF.

The chain employs TRBV28 and TRBJ2-2, with D hard to call. Germline lookup yields CDR1 MDHEN and CDR2 SYDVKM. This CDR3 has 12 amino acids. V shed 7 bases and J shed 7 bases, with 10 bases lying between them. CDR3 protein: CASTTLGGELFF. The CDR3 DNA reads TGTGCCAGCACAACTCTAGGCGGGGAGCTGTTTTTT.

This chain uses TRBV5-1 with TRBJ2-7, with a possible D match to TRBD1 (5 bases). The ends were cut back, 0 bases at V and 2 bases at J, with 9 bases in the middle. CDR3 length: 14 amino acids. Germline CDR1 SGHRS, CDR2 YFSETQ. The chain's CDR3 is CASSLAGMAYEQYF. The CDR3, as DNA: TGCGCCAGCAGCTTGGCAGGGATGGCCTACGAGCAGTACTTC.

The J gene is TRBJ2-1, the V gene TRBV29-1; TRBD2 aligns across 12 bases. This CDR3 has 14 amino acids. The J segment lost 7 bases and the V segment lost 3 bases, leaving 4 bases of the junction unmatched. Germline CDR1 and CDR2: SQVTM and ANQGSEA. The CDR3 DNA reads as TGCAGCGTTGAGTATGGGACTAGCGGGAATGAGCAGTTCTTC. Amino acid sequence: CSVEYGTSGNEQFF.

The CDR3 region has the DNA TGTGCCAGCAGTTGGGCAGGGACAGATACGCAGTATTTT. This encodes CASSWAGTDTQYF. The J gene is TRBJ2-3, the V gene TRBV27, with D tentatively TRBD1 (5 bases). Germline V lookup: CDR1 MNHEY, CDR2 SMNVEV (reference sequence). V lost 4 bases, J lost 3 bases, and 8 bases lay in between. CDR3 length: 13 amino acids.

This clonotype was picked up a small number of times. The chain has TRBV28 and TRBJ2-3; unclear D gene. Germline V gene data show CDR1 as MDHEN and CDR2 as SYDVKM. The CDR3 has 15 amino acids. The V and J ends lost 5 bases and 0 bases respectively, with 12 bases between them. The chain's CDR3 is CASSARLTSTDTQYF. CDR3 sequence (DNA): TGTGCCAGCAGTGCGAGACTGACTAGCACAGATACGCAGTATTTT.

The V call is TRBV14, the J call TRBJ1-4, with D maybe TRBD1 (6 bases). The germline V gene has CDR1 SGHDN and CDR2 FVKESK. The CDR3 length is 17 residues. V shed 1 base and J shed 6 bases, with 18 bases lying between them. CDR3 in DNA: TGTGCCAGCAGCCAAGTTCGCGTACAGGGCTTATATGAAAAACTGTTTTTT. Amino acids: CASSQVRVQGLYEKLFF.

This chain links TRBV28 with TRBJ2-3; D assignment may be TRBD1 or TRBD2 (5 bases each). Germline V lookup: CDR1 MDHEN, CDR2 SYDVKM. The V gene lost 1 base and the J gene lost 0 bases, with 11 bases spanning the gap. CDR3 length: 16 residues. The DNA for the CDR3 is TGTGCCAGCAGTTTATATGTTGGGACGAGCACAGATACGCAGTATTTT. Residues: CASSLYVGTSTDTQYF.